Below, one TCR beta chain is given with its context. RNA, at roughly 0.45 to 1 ug, was reverse transcribed with random hexamers. TCRdb re-analysed the immunoSEQ multiplex PCR reads in MiXCR, keeping a single row per CDR3 protein. The sample has approximately 150,000 distinct CDR3 sequences; roughly 95% are singletons. This entry belongs to a study of CD8 T cells in Susac syndrome. Germline lookup yields CDR1 SQVTM and CDR2 ANQGSEA. The CDR3 extends over 13 amino acids. The V gene lost 5 bases and the J gene lost 7 bases, with 14 bases spanning the gap. The TCR sequence derives from a human donor with multiple sclerosis. V usage is TRBV29-1 and J usage is TRBJ1-4; D is ambiguous. Sequencing was performed on CD4+ T cells from PBMCs. CDR3 amino acids: CSVQTLRGEKLFF. In nucleotides, the CDR3 is TGCAGCGTTCAGACACTTCGAGGTGAAAAACTGTTTTTT.